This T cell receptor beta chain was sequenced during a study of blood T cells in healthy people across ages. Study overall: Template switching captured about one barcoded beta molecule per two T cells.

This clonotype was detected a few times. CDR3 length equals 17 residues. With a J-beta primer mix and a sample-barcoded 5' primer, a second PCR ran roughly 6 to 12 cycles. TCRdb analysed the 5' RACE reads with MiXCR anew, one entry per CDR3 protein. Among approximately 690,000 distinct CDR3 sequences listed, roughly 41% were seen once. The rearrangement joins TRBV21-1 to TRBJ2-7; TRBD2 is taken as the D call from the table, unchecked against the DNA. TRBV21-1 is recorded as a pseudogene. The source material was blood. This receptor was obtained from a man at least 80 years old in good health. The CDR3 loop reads CASSKPNHGEVSYEQYF. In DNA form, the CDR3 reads TGTGCCAGCAGCAAACCCAATCACGGGGAGGTTTCCTACGAGCAGTACTTC.